These 4 T cell receptor beta chains were all obtained from the same sample, sequenced in a study of blood T cell repertoires in COVID-19. Generated by immunoSEQ multiplex PCR, the TCRdb table keeps only in-frame clones and is missing some. Of fewer than 300,000 clones in the sample, more than 70% were seen once. Specimen: PBMCs or T cells enriched from blood (not recorded which). The receptor source for this set is a woman between 40 and 50 years old with acute COVID-19.

The genes are TRBV7-9 and TRBJ1-2; TRBD1 might be the D (5 bases). V was pared by 1 base and J by 2 bases, with 14 bases between. Germline CDR1 and CDR2: SEHNR and FQNEAQ (reference sequence). The CDR3 is 16 amino acids. CDR3 in amino acids: CASSLGGGDPNYGYTF. In nucleotides, the CDR3 is TGTGCCAGCAGCTTAGGAGGAGGGGACCCAAACTATGGCTACACCTTC.

This clone occurred once. The chain employs TRBV7-9 and TRBJ1-3, with no clear D. V lost 5 bases, J lost 5 bases, and 10 bases lay in between. CDR1 and CDR2 (germline): SEHNR, FQNEAQ (reference sequence). This CDR3 is built from 13 residues. As DNA, the CDR3 is TGTGCCAGCAGCGCCGGTCTTCGAAACACCATATATTTT. It specifies CASSAGLRNTIYF.

This clone has only one observation. This sequence joins TRBV5-4 and TRBJ1-4; no definite D call. Germline values: CDR1 SGHNT, CDR2 YYREEE (reference sequence). V was cut by 2 bases and J by 0 bases, with 11 bases left in between. This CDR3 is built from 16 residues. CDR3 nucleotides: TGTGCCAGCAGCTTCCGTACGCAGACAACTAATGAAAAACTGTTTTTT. It codes for CASSFRTQTTNEKLFF.

The chain links TRBV4-1 to TRBJ1-5; tentative D call: TRBD1 (5 bases). The V gene's germline CDR1 is MGHRA and CDR2 YSYEKL. Trimming left V 1 base short and J 5 bases short, with 12 bases between. The CDR3 is 15 residues long. The CDR3 nucleotides read TGCGCCAGCAGCCAAGCTCCAGGAGGGGATCAGCCCCAGCATTTT. Protein: CASSQAPGGDQPQHF.